These 18 T cell receptor beta chains were all obtained from the same sample, sequenced in a study of CD8+CD57+ T cells in acquired aplastic anemia. Template material for TCR beta VDJ and CDR3 profiling consisted of genomic DNA. TCRdb itself ran the reads through MiXCR, one entry per CDR3 protein. The sample has around 210,000 distinct CDR3 sequences, 65% seen once. The sequenced patients had an expansion of CD8+CD57+ cells seen by flow cytometry. The sequenced sample consisted of sorted CD4+, CD8+, or CD8+CD57+ T cells (not recorded which) from PBMCs. These receptor sequences come from a human donor with aplastic anemia.

A word on this clonotype: One end of the junction varies from germline; a read error may be responsible. This rearrangement joins TRBV5-1 to TRBJ2-5, with TRBD2 matching over 8 bases. Germline values: CDR1 SGHRS, CDR2 YFSETQ. CDR3 length: 14 amino acids. The CDR3 protein is CASSLAGLEETQYF. In nucleotides, the CDR3 is TGTGCCAGCAGCTTAGCGGGATTAGAGGAGACCCAGTACTTC.

This rearrangement joins TRBV7-7 to TRBJ2-5; D ambiguous. V was pared by 3 bases and J by 5 bases, with 10 bases between. The CDR3 is made up of 13 amino acids. Germline values: CDR1 SSHAT, CDR2 FNYEAQ (reference sequence). The CDR3 DNA follows: TGTGCCAGCAGCTTTTCTGATGGGGAGACCCAGTACTTC. Translation: CASSFSDGETQYF.

This chain links TRBV19 with TRBJ2-7, with TRBD2 matching 11 bases. This CDR3 region has 18 residues. V shed 3 bases and J 2 bases; nucleotides not matched to a gene: 12. The germline CDR1 and CDR2 sequences are LNHDA and SQIVND (reference sequence). The CDR3 here is CASSINRGRLAGPYEQYF. The CDR3 region has the DNA TGTGCCAGTAGTATTAATCGGGGCCGACTAGCGGGGCCCTACGAGCAGTACTTC.

The chain employs TRBV10-3 and TRBJ2-3, with 7 bases that match TRBD1. From germline, CDR1 is ENHRY and CDR2 SYGVKD. The CDR3 totals 15 residues. With 6 bases clipped from V and 1 base from J, the junction kept 7 bases outside the gene matches. The CDR3: CAIRVDRARTDTQYF. CDR3 coding DNA: TGTGCCATCAGGGTAGACAGGGCTCGCACAGATACGCAGTATTTT.

V gene TRBV7-2 combines with J gene TRBJ2-6; 9 bases are shared with TRBD1. The CDR3 covers 17 residues. Germline trimming cut 3 bases from V and 3 bases from J; bases unmatched to any gene: 6. Germline V gene sequence: CDR1 SGHTA, CDR2 FQGNSA. CDR3 residues: CASSLLQGAFGANVLTF. The CDR3 DNA reads as TGTGCCAGCAGCTTGTTACAGGGGGCGTTTGGGGCCAACGTCCTGACTTTC.

V and J are TRBV20-1 and TRBJ1-1; a possible D gene is TRBD1 (6 bases). Trimming removed 6 bases at V and 0 bases at J, with 17 bases between. The CDR3 has 15 residues. Per the germline V gene, CDR1 is DFQATT and CDR2 is SNEGSKA (reference sequence). CDR3 region: CSAAKGGLMNTEAFF. CDR3 coding DNA: TGCAGTGCCGCTAAGGGGGGCTTGATGAACACTGAAGCTTTCTTT.

This clonotype was seen only a few times. The gene calls are TRBV7-2 and TRBJ2-7; D unclear. Germline assignment: CDR1 SGHTA and CDR2 FQGNSA. This CDR3 has 13 residues. V lost 1 base, J lost 6 bases, and 10 bases lay in between. The CDR3 nucleotides are TGTGCCAGCAGCTTAGTCTCAGCCGGCGAGCAGTACTTC. It encodes CASSLVSAGEQYF.

Concerning this clonotype: At one end the junction does not follow the germline gene, possibly because of a read error. The chain combines TRBV2 with TRBJ2-5; tentatively, D is TRBD2 (7 bases). The germline gives CDR1 SNHLY, CDR2 FYNNEI. CDR3 length: 15 amino acids. The CDR3 coding sequence is TGTGCCGGCAGTGAAGGGGGGGGGGCAGGAGGGACCCAGTACTTC. Protein: CAGSEGGGAGGTQYF.

The V call is TRBV9, the J call TRBJ2-1; D is uncertain. There are 11 residues in the CDR3. Germline V gives CDR1 SGDLS, CDR2 YYNGEE. The V and J ends lost 4 bases and 12 bases respectively, with 11 bases between them. CDR3 sequence: CASSSEVVQFF. As DNA, the CDR3 is TGTGCCAGCAGCAGCGAAGTCGTGCAGTTCTTC.

V is TRBV15 and J is TRBJ2-7, with 9 bases that match TRBD1. The CDR3 spans 16 residues. V trimming: 3 bases; J trimming: 3 bases; junction bases outside the gene matches: 9. CDR1 and CDR2 from the germline V gene are LNHNV and YYDKDF (reference sequence). CDR3 DNA: TGTGCCACCAGCAGCCAAGAAGGGACAGGGTTCTACGAGCAGTACTTC. Encoded protein: CATSSQEGTGFYEQYF. The complete variable domain, with remaining parts taken from reference TRBV15 and TRBJ2-7, reads DAMVIQNPRYQVTQFGKPVTLSCSQTLNHNVMYWYQQKSSQAPKLLFHYYDKDFNNEADTPDNFQSRRPNTSFCFLDIRSPGLGDTAMYLCATSSQEGTGFYEQYFGPGTRLTVT.

V gene TRBV12-3 or TRBV12-4 combines with J gene TRBJ2-5, with D perhaps assigned TRBD1 or TRBD2 (6 bases each). Trimming shortened V by 7 bases and J by 7 bases, and 16 bases separated the two germline ends. This CDR3 has 13 residues. For the CDR3, the DNA is TGTGCCAGCAACCGGGACTCCAGGGGGACCCAGTACTTC. Its translation is CASNRDSRGTQYF.

The chain employs TRBV7-8 and TRBJ1-1; D call uncertain. Germline V gene data show CDR1 as SGHVS and CDR2 as FQNEAQ. The ends were cut back, 7 bases at V and 0 bases at J, with 9 bases in the middle. The CDR3 runs to 13 residues. The CDR3 region has the DNA TGTGCCAGCAACTGGATCTTGAACACTGAAGCTTTCTTT. The encoded protein is CASNWILNTEAFF. Filled out from reference TRBV7-8 and TRBJ1-1, the complete variable domain reads GAGVSQSPRYKVAKRGQDVALRCDPISGHVSLFWYQQALGQGPEFLTYFQNEAQLDKSGLPSDRFFAERPEGSVSTLKIQRTQQEDSAVYLCASNWILNTEAFFGQGTRLTVV.

The chain combines TRBV9 with TRBJ1-4; D gene ambiguous. The germline V gene encodes CDR1 SGDLS and CDR2 YYNGEE. Trimming pared 4 bases from V and 8 bases from J, leaving 18 bases between. CDR3 size: 15 residues. CDR3 sequence (DNA): TGTGCCAGCAGCTTGGTCCTCGACAAGAGGGAAAAACTGTTTTTT. Protein product: CASSLVLDKREKLFF.

This clonotype was recorded many times. The chain is built from TRBV14 and TRBJ1-6; TRBD1 is a possible D gene (6 bases). Trimming removed 2 bases at V and 6 bases at J, with 17 bases between. CDR1 and CDR2 (germline): SGHDN, FVKESK. There are 17 residues in the CDR3. CDR3: CASSQSGAGDGNSPLHF. The CDR3, as DNA: TGTGCCAGCAGCCAATCGGGGGCAGGGGATGGTAATTCACCCCTCCACTTT.

The rearrangement links TRBV5-1 to TRBJ2-7; perhaps TRBD2 as D (6 bases). The CDR3 is 14 amino acids. Germline values: CDR1 SGHRS, CDR2 YFSETQ. Trimming took 0 bases from V and 3 from J, leaving 10 bases between them. Written as DNA, the CDR3 is TGCGCCAGCAGCTTGGGGGAGGCCGGCTACGAGCAGTACTTC. Protein product: CASSLGEAGYEQYF.

The rearrangement joins TRBV10-3 to TRBJ1-2; no clear D. Looked up from germline, CDR1 is ENHRY and CDR2 is SYGVKD. The CDR3 has 12 residues. Trimming removed 7 bases from V and 3 bases from J, with 9 bases in between. Written as DNA, the CDR3 is TGTGCCATCATGAGAGAGGACTATGGCTACACCTTC. Protein product: CAIMREDYGYTF.

This clonotype showed up just a few times. The rearrangement joins TRBV20-1 to TRBJ2-1; the match to TRBD2 covers 7 bases. J gave up 4 bases and V 0 bases, and 9 bases lay outside the gene matches. The CDR3 loop spans 16 amino acids. The germline V gene has CDR1 DFQATT and CDR2 SNEGSKA (reference sequence). CDR3 sequence: CSARDIRLAEYNEQFF. In DNA form, the CDR3 reads TGCAGTGCTAGAGATATTCGGCTAGCGGAATACAATGAGCAGTTCTTC.

Points on this clonotype: Being one base from a much bigger clone, this may be a read error. The rearrangement uses TRBV7-9 and TRBJ2-2; D is possibly TRBD1 (6 bases). This CDR3 spans 18 amino acids. Germline CDR1 is SEHNR and CDR2 is FQNEAQ (reference sequence). The ends were cut back, 8 bases at V and 1 base at J, with 23 bases in the middle. This CDR3 reads CASGPDRTESKNTGELFF. The CDR3, as DNA: TGTGCCAGCGGACCGGACAGAACGGAGAGCAAGAACACCGGGGAGCTGTTTTTT. The full variable domain, rest sourced from reference TRBV7-9 and TRBJ2-2, is DTGVSQNPRHKITKRGQNVTFRCDPISEHNRLYWYRQTLGQGPEFLTYFQNEAQLEKSRLLSDRFSAERPKGSFSTLEIQRTEQGDSAMYLCASGPDRTESKNTGELFFGEGSRLTVL.